The 18 T cell receptor beta chains reported below all come from one sample, sequenced in a study of CD8 T cells in ankylosing spondylitis. Broader study findings: In ankylosing spondylitis blood, a motif of seven or eight highly homologous TCR beta variants appeared characteristic.

Using its own MiXCR run on the 5' RACE reads, TCRdb lists one record per CDR3 protein. The sample holds approximately 400,000 distinct CDR3 sequences, around 26% seen once. Their antigens remain unidentified. Sequenced input: blood, either unsorted or a sorted T cell fraction (not recorded which). The receptors originated from a male donor with ankylosing spondylitis.

The chain uses TRBV7-9 and TRBJ1-4; weak D call: TRBD1 (5 bases). Trimming removed 5 bases from V and 7 bases from J, with 14 bases in between. This CDR3 contains 14 residues. Germline V gives CDR1 SEHNR, CDR2 FQNEAQ (reference sequence). The CDR3: CASSLSGDGEKLFF. CDR3 nucleotide sequence: TGTGCCAGCAGCCTATCGGGGGACGGTGAAAAACTGTTTTTT.

The chain links TRBV9 to TRBJ2-5, with a tentative D call TRBD2 (6 bases). V lost 0 bases and J 3 bases, leaving 12 bases between the germline ends. The CDR3 contains 15 residues. Germline CDR1 SGDLS, CDR2 YYNGEE. As DNA, the CDR3 is TGTGCCAGCAGCGTAGGTCGTAGCGGAGAAGAGACCCAGTACTTC. It encodes CASSVGRSGEETQYF.

This clonotype was counted a single time. The chain links TRBV6-1 to TRBJ2-1; TRBD2 matches at 7 bases. CDR1 is MNHNS, CDR2 SASEGT, per germline. CDR3 size: 18 residues. V lost 7 bases and J lost 0; bases outside the gene matches: 15. This chain's CDR3 is CASMVAGVLSSSYNEQFF. The CDR3 DNA reads TGTGCCAGCATGGTGGCGGGAGTGCTTTCGAGCTCCTACAATGAGCAGTTCTTC.

This chain joins TRBV6-2 or TRBV6-3 and TRBJ2-1; D is perhaps TRBD2 (6 bases). Germline lookup yields CDR1 MNHEY and CDR2 SVGEGT. Trimming took off 3 bases at V and 13 bases at J, with 10 bases between the two ends. This CDR3 spans 11 amino acids. CDR3 coding DNA: TGTGCCAGCAGTTATTTAGGGACTCAGTTCTTC. Its translation is CASSYLGTQFF.

This clonotype was seen a few times. The gene calls are TRBV7-2 and TRBJ2-3, with 8 nucleotides matching TRBD2. The ends lost 5 bases at V and 0 bases at J; junction bases unmatched: 7. The CDR3 is 16 amino acids. In germline, CDR1 is SGHTA, CDR2 FQGNSA. CDR3 sequence: CASSRRLASSTDTQYF. CDR3 nucleotide sequence: TGTGCCAGCAGCAGGAGACTAGCGTCCAGCACAGATACGCAGTATTTT.

V usage is TRBV6-1 and J usage is TRBJ1-2; weak D call: TRBD1 (6 bases). There are 16 residues in the CDR3. Between the trimmed V and J ends, which lost 3 bases and 7 bases, there was a span of 21 bases. The germline V gene encodes CDR1 MNHNS and CDR2 SASEGT. In nucleotides, the CDR3 is TGTGCCAGCAGTGATGGGGGCCGGGCCCGCGGCCTTGGCTACACCTTC. This gives the protein CASSDGGRARGLGYTF.

This clonotype was seen at least ten times. The rearrangement uses TRBV6-2 or TRBV6-3 and TRBJ1-1, with TRBD1 as a possible D gene (6 bases). Germline-derived CDR1 and CDR2 are MNHEY and SVGEGT. Trimming left V 3 bases short and J 5 bases short, with 10 bases between. There are 13 residues in the CDR3. In DNA form, the CDR3 reads TGTGCCAGCAGTTATTGGGGGGCGACTGAAGCTTTCTTT. Translation gives CASSYWGATEAFF.

This sequence joins TRBV5-1 and TRBJ2-3; 8 bases agree with TRBD2. After removal of 0 bases from V and 4 bases from J, the junction contained 13 bases not matched to a gene. Germline assignment: CDR1 SGHRS and CDR2 YFSETQ. This CDR3 region has 18 residues. The CDR3 DNA reads TGCGCCAGCAGCTTGGTAGCGGGACAACCTTTTCTGGCAGATACGCAGTATTTT. This encodes CASSLVAGQPFLADTQYF.

The rearrangement links TRBV7-2 to TRBJ2-7; a weak D match, TRBD1 (5 bases). Trimming removed 1 base from V and 0 bases from J, with 7 bases in between. The germline V gene encodes CDR1 SGHTA and CDR2 FQGNSA. This CDR3 contains 14 residues. The CDR3 reads CASSLVGASYEQYV. The CDR3 bases are TGTGCCAGCAGCTTAGTAGGGGCCTCCTACGAGCAGTACGTC.

The chain is built from TRBV7-9 and TRBJ2-7; D perhaps matches TRBD1 (6 bases). Germline V gives CDR1 SEHNR, CDR2 FQNEAQ (reference sequence). This CDR3 is built from 13 residues. V was cut by 5 bases and J by 6 bases, with 14 bases left in between. CDR3 region: CASSQQGDGEQYF. The DNA for the CDR3 is TGTGCCAGCAGCCAACAGGGAGATGGCGAGCAGTACTTC.

This clonotype occurred a few times. The chain recombines TRBV9 with TRBJ2-1, with D uncertain. In germline, CDR1 is SGDLS, CDR2 YYNGEE. The CDR3 spans 15 residues. With 0 bases removed from V and 3 bases from J, the gap between germline ends came to 10 bases. The CDR3 is CASSVALSGYNEQFF. CDR3 in DNA: TGTGCCAGCAGCGTAGCTCTCTCTGGCTACAATGAGCAGTTCTTC.

The chain carries TRBV20-1 and TRBJ1-5; no clear D gene. Trimming took off 1 base at V and 7 bases at J, with 11 bases between the two ends. CDR1 DFQATT and CDR2 SNEGSKA come from the germline V gene (reference sequence). The CDR3 loop spans 13 amino acids. This chain's CDR3 is CSARGTVEQPQHF. The CDR3 coding sequence is TGCAGTGCTAGAGGGACGGTGGAGCAGCCCCAGCATTTT.

This clonotype was seen more than once but under ten times. In DNA form, the CDR3 reads TGTGCCGTCATGGGACCGAGCACAGATACGCAGTATTTT. Protein sequence: CAVMGPSTDTQYF. The chain combines TRBV10-3 with TRBJ2-3; D may correspond to TRBD1 or TRBD2 (5 bases each). V lost 11 bases and J lost 0, with 12 bases in between. Germline V gene sequence: CDR1 ENHRY, CDR2 SYGVKD. The CDR3 extends over 13 amino acids.

Here the CDR3 DNA reads TGCAGCGTTTACCGGGACGGTTCCTACGAGCAGTACTTC. Its protein product is CSVYRDGSYEQYF. This chain links TRBV29-1 with TRBJ2-7; possibly TRBD1 or TRBD2 for D (5 bases each). This CDR3 region has 13 residues. The ends were cut back, 5 bases at V and 1 base at J, with 12 bases in the middle. CDR1 is SQVTM, CDR2 ANQGSEA, per germline.

This chain joins TRBV18 and TRBJ2-5; D gene unclear. CDR3 length equals 12 residues. Between the trimmed V and J ends, which lost 4 bases and 5 bases, there was a span of 8 bases. Germline V gives CDR1 KGHSH, CDR2 LQKENI. The CDR3: CASSRAVETQYF. The DNA of the CDR3 is TGTGCCAGCTCACGGGCTGTCGAGACCCAGTACTTC.

CDR3 region: CASSFRPPGLDTQYF. CDR3 nucleotides: TGTGCCAGCAGCTTTAGGCCCCCTGGTTTGGATACGCAGTATTTT. The chain uses TRBV12-1 and TRBJ2-3; the table names TRBD1, a call not compared with the DNA. TRBV12-1 is a known pseudogene. CDR3 length: 15 amino acids.

V is TRBV5-4 and J is TRBJ2-3; tentative D call: TRBD2 (5 bases). The V end lost 4 bases, the J end lost 4 bases, and 10 bases lay between the germline ends. The length of the CDR3 is 13 residues. Germline V gives CDR1 SGHNT, CDR2 YYREEE (reference sequence). In DNA, the CDR3 is TGTGCCAGCAGCACTAGTTTGGCAGATACGCAGTATTTT. As protein: CASSTSLADTQYF.

The CDR3 is CSVQQGWGAGELFF. CDR3 sequence (DNA): TGCAGCGTTCAGCAGGGTTGGGGGGCCGGGGAGCTGTTTTTT. The genes are TRBV29-1 and TRBJ2-2; maybe TRBD2 (6 bases). CDR1 and CDR2 from the germline V gene are SQVTM and ANQGSEA. The germline V and J ends were trimmed by 5 bases and 6 bases, with 16 bases remaining between them. The CDR3 consists of 14 residues.